These 18 T cell receptor beta chains originate from one sample sequenced in a study of cytomegalovirus exposure and HLA in healthy donors. The PCR ran on 60 Vbeta and 13 Jbeta primers. TCRdb's table, derived via immunoSEQ multiplex PCR, lists solely in-frame clones and lacks some. This sample carries over 100,000 clones, just under 80% of them seen once, and the ten largest clones take about 1%. Sequenced input: PBMCs. Receptors were obtained from a male donor in good health and CMV-seronegative.

The chain uses TRBV11-2 and TRBJ2-3, with 8 bases matching TRBD2. This CDR3 is built from 19 residues. The germline V gene encodes CDR1 SGHAT and CDR2 FQNNGV. Trimming took 5 bases from V and 4 from J; bases not matched to a gene: 20. CDR3 DNA sequence: TGTGCCAGCAGCCCCGAGGTCCCCATGCAGCGGGGGCGGTCAGATACGCAGTATTTT. Its translation is CASSPEVPMQRGRSDTQYF.

The rearrangement uses TRBV7-9 and TRBJ1-5, with TRBD1 as a possible D gene (6 bases). The CDR3 is made up of 14 amino acids. Germline V gives CDR1 SEHNR, CDR2 FQNEAQ (reference sequence). The germline V and J ends were trimmed by 5 bases and 6 bases, with 14 bases remaining between them. CDR3 sequence reads: CASSNGGAGQPQHF. The CDR3 bases are TGTGCCAGCAGCAATGGGGGGGCTGGTCAGCCCCAGCATTTT. Filled out from reference TRBV7-9 and TRBJ1-5, the complete variable domain reads DTGVSQNPRHKITKRGQNVTFRCDPISEHNRLYWYRQTLGQGPEFLTYFQNEAQLEKSRLLSDRFSAERPKGSFSTLEIQRTEQGDSAMYLCASSNGGAGQPQHFGDGTRLSIL.

J is TRBJ2-3 and V is TRBV10-3, with 8 bases that match TRBD2. Unmatched junction bases numbered 16, after V lost 8 bases and J lost 6 bases. The CDR3 length is 16 residues. CDR1 is ENHRY and CDR2 is SYGVKD in the germline V gene. The CDR3 region has the DNA TGTGCCATCGACGATCGGGGCCACGGGGGGGAGGATACGCAGTATTTT. Protein: CAIDDRGHGGEDTQYF.

This clone was recorded only once. The chain carries TRBV5-1 and TRBJ2-1; the match to TRBD2 covers 7 bases. J was trimmed by 2 bases and V by 1 base; bases with no gene match: 6. The CDR3 is 16 residues long. Germline V CDR1 and CDR2: SGHRS, YFSETQ. In nucleotides, the CDR3 is TGCGCCAGCAGCTTGAGCGGGGTAGGCCCCTACAATGAGCAGTTCTTC. Amino acid sequence: CASSLSGVGPYNEQFF.

This clone was found a few times. The chain links TRBV7-9 to TRBJ1-4; 7 positions agree with TRBD1. V was clipped by 4 bases and J by 8 bases; unmatched bases: 7. Germline CDR1 and CDR2: SEHNR and FQNEAQ (reference sequence). The CDR3 is 14 amino acids. In nucleotides, the CDR3 is TGTGCCAGCAGCTACGACAGGGAGCGCGAAAAACTGTTTTTT. This codes for CASSYDREREKLFF. The full variable domain, in which reference TRBV7-9 and TRBJ1-4 provide the parts outside the CDR3, is DTGVSQNPRHKITKRGQNVTFRCDPISEHNRLYWYRQTLGQGPEFLTYFQNEAQLEKSRLLSDRFSAERPKGSFSTLEIQRTEQGDSAMYLCASSYDREREKLFFGSGTQLSVL.

This clone was picked up a small number of times. The gene calls are TRBV7-2 and TRBJ1-4, with D unresolved. CDR3 length equals 15 residues. Trimming removed 5 bases at V and 0 bases at J, with 10 bases between. Germline V gene lookup returns CDR1 SGHTA and CDR2 FQGNSA. CDR3 region: CASSTQATTNEKLFF. The DNA for the CDR3 is TGTGCCAGCAGCACGCAAGCTACAACTAATGAAAAACTGTTTTTT.

This chain uses TRBV5-1 with TRBJ1-4, with TRBD1 identical over 10 bases. This CDR3 is built from 18 residues. CDR1 is SGHRS, CDR2 YFSETQ, per germline. V trimming: 1 base; J trimming: 2 bases; junction bases outside the gene matches: 8. The CDR3 region has the DNA TGCGCCAGCAGCTTGACTCCGGGACAGGGGTGGACTAATGAAAAACTGTTTTTT. This codes for CASSLTPGQGWTNEKLFF.

This chain connects TRBV7-6 to TRBJ2-2, with a tentative D call TRBD1 (5 bases). Germline CDR1 SGHVS, CDR2 FNYEAQ. This CDR3 region has 16 residues. V was clipped by 0 bases and J by 2 bases, with 10 bases between them. As DNA, the CDR3 is TGTGCCAGCAGCTTAGCAATGACAGCCAACACCGGGGAGCTGTTTTTT. Amino acid sequence: CASSLAMTANTGELFF.

Regarding this clone: One end of the junction fails to match germline, which may point to a read error. The rearrangement joins TRBV2 to TRBJ1-5; 9 bases fit TRBD1. The CDR3 length is 17 residues. Germline loops: CDR1 SNHLY, CDR2 FYNNEI. CDR3 residues: CASSRTGVLASDQPQHF. The CDR3 DNA sequence: TGTGCCAGCAGTAGGACAGGGGTATTGGCTAGCGATCAGCCCCAGCATTTT.

The chain couples TRBV9 to TRBJ2-1; D possibly corresponds to TRBD2 (5 bases). Between the trimmed V and J ends, which lost 0 bases and 0 bases, there was a span of 10 bases. This CDR3 comprises 16 residues. Germline lookup yields CDR1 SGDLS and CDR2 YYNGEE. CDR3 sequence: CASSVDPGSSYNEQFF. The CDR3 DNA reads as TGTGCCAGCAGCGTAGACCCGGGGAGCTCCTACAATGAGCAGTTCTTC.

The rearrangement uses TRBV2 and TRBJ1-4, with D possibly matching TRBD1 (6 bases). Germline CDR1 and CDR2: SNHLY and FYNNEI. With 4 bases removed from V and 8 bases from J, the gap between germline ends came to 14 bases. The CDR3 extends over 14 amino acids. Here the CDR3 reads CASSGAGVSEKLFF. Here the CDR3 DNA reads TGTGCCAGCAGTGGGGCAGGGGTTAGCGAAAAACTGTTTTTT.

The chain joins TRBV7-2 to TRBJ1-3; 9 bases line up with TRBD1. Germline V CDR1 and CDR2: SGHTA, FQGNSA. The CDR3 extends over 16 amino acids. J lost 1 base, V lost 0 bases, and 1 base had no gene match. The CDR3 sequence is CASSLAGTGSGNTIYF. CDR3 DNA sequence: TGTGCCAGCAGCTTAGCGGGGACAGGGTCTGGAAACACCATATATTTT.

The rearrangement uses TRBV29-1 and TRBJ2-7; 10 bases align to TRBD2. V was pared by 2 bases and J by 2 bases, with 3 bases of the junction left unmatched. Per germline, CDR1 SQVTM and CDR2 ANQGSEA. This CDR3 has 14 amino acids. The CDR3 DNA is TGCAGCGTTGAAAGGACTAGCGGAACCTACGAGCAGTACTTC. It translates to CSVERTSGTYEQYF.

V usage is TRBV5-4 and J usage is TRBJ1-2; D is possibly TRBD1 (6 bases). Germline V gene lookup returns CDR1 SGHNT and CDR2 YYREEE (reference sequence). Trimming shortened V by 1 base and J by 0 bases, and 7 bases separated the two germline ends. This CDR3 spans 14 amino acids. CDR3 sequence: CASSLWTANYGYTF. The CDR3 DNA reads TGTGCCAGCAGCTTGTGGACAGCTAACTATGGCTACACCTTC.

This clone was detected only a few times. The CDR3 protein is CASSYGDRLNTGELFF. The CDR3 nucleotides are TGTGCCAGCAGTTACGGGGACAGACTGAACACCGGGGAGCTGTTTTTT. The chain couples TRBV6-5 to TRBJ2-2; 7 bases line up with TRBD1. V trimming: 2 bases; J trimming: 1 base; junction bases outside the gene matches: 4. Germline loops: CDR1 MNHEY, CDR2 SVGAGI. The CDR3 consists of 16 residues.

This clone was observed a few times. The genes are TRBV6-5 and TRBJ1-3; a weak D match, TRBD1 (6 bases). V was trimmed by 0 bases and J by 0 bases, leaving 9 bases between them. CDR1 MNHEY and CDR2 SVGAGI come from the germline V gene. CDR3 length: 16 amino acids. The CDR3 loop is CASSYSRGSSGNTIYF. CDR3 in DNA: TGTGCCAGCAGTTACTCCAGGGGCAGCTCTGGAAACACCATATATTTT.

The chain employs TRBV19 and TRBJ1-3; D remains ambiguous. Germline loops: CDR1 LNHDA, CDR2 SQIVND (reference sequence). Trimming left V 5 bases short and J 0 bases short, with 8 bases between. CDR3 length: 14 residues. CDR3 residues: CASSLQFSGNTIYF. CDR3 bases: TGTGCCAGTAGTTTACAGTTCTCTGGAAACACCATATATTTT.

This clone has a single count. The chain recombines TRBV9 with TRBJ1-3; D is unclear. V lost 0 bases and J 8 bases, leaving 6 bases between the germline ends. Per the germline V gene, CDR1 is SGDLS and CDR2 is YYNGEE. The CDR3 loop spans 12 amino acids. Here the CDR3 reads CASSVDGDTIYF. In DNA form, the CDR3 reads TGTGCCAGCAGCGTAGACGGGGACACCATATATTTT.